The next 24 T cell receptor beta chains were all read from a single sample in a study of blood T cell repertoires in COVID-19 (dated by TCRdb to 2019 to 2021). The library was prepared using the immunoSEQ multiplex PCR assay. TCRdb re-hosts the immuneACCESS table, in-frame sequences only. Its copies lack some clones; in the studies checked, an unresolved V gene accounts for under half of them, and the cause for the rest is not known. This sample gives about 200,000 clones in total; nearly 90% of them show up just once. Around a fifth of the sample comes from the top ten. Sequencing was carried out using peripheral blood. These receptors all stem from a man between 60 and 75 years old with active or convalescent COVID-19.

CDR3 coding DNA: TGCGCCAGCAGCTTGAGGCAAACTACCTACGAGCAGTACTTC. This sequence encodes CASSLRQTTYEQYF. This chain connects TRBV5-1 to TRBJ2-7; no definite D call. This CDR3 contains 14 residues. Trimming left V 1 base short and J 2 bases short, with 10 bases between. The germline V gene encodes CDR1 SGHRS and CDR2 YFSETQ.

The CDR3 loop is CAITEGAGQPQHF. The CDR3 DNA is TGTGCCATCACCGAGGGGGCAGGTCAGCCCCAGCATTTT. J is TRBJ1-5 and V is TRBV10-3, with 7 bases aligning to TRBD1. Per the germline V gene, CDR1 is ENHRY and CDR2 is SYGVKD. V lost 7 bases, J lost 6 bases, and 6 bases stayed unmatched. This CDR3 has 13 amino acids.

The sample holds one count of this clone. V and J are TRBV19 and TRBJ2-7; 9 bases line up with TRBD1. CDR3 length equals 13 residues. The J segment lost 6 bases and the V segment lost 4 bases, leaving 4 bases of the junction unmatched. CDR1 is LNHDA and CDR2 is SQIVND in the germline V gene (reference sequence). The CDR3 DNA sequence: TGTGCCAGTAGTACTACAGGGGGCCTCGAGCAGTACTTC. Translated, it gives CASSTTGGLEQYF.

The chain is built from TRBV7-9 and TRBJ2-3; TRBD2 agrees at 15 bases. The length of the CDR3 is 15 residues. The junction had 2 bases not matched to a gene; V was cut back by 4 bases and J by 6 bases. CDR1 is SEHNR and CDR2 is FQNEAQ in the germline V gene (reference sequence). DNA for the CDR3: TGTGCCAGCAGCTGGACTAGCGGGGGGGTGGATACGCAGTATTTT. Translated, it gives CASSWTSGGVDTQYF.

The genes are TRBV7-9 and TRBJ2-7, with TRBD2 matching over 8 bases. There are 17 residues in the CDR3. V shed 5 bases, J shed 4 bases, and the junction held 16 bases outside the gene matches. Per the germline V gene, CDR1 is SEHNR and CDR2 is FQNEAQ (reference sequence). In DNA, the CDR3 is TGTGCCAGCAGCCCGGGAATAGCGGGGAGAATAACGTACGAGCAGTACTTC. Amino acid sequence: CASSPGIAGRITYEQYF.

The chain recombines TRBV27 with TRBJ1-1, with a possible D match to TRBD1 (5 bases). The CDR3 contains 14 residues. Germline CDR1 reads MNHEY; CDR2 reads SMNVEV (reference sequence). Trimming stripped 8 bases from V and 4 bases from J, with 17 bases between. CDR3: CASRQWGRSTEAFF. CDR3 nucleotides: TGTGCCAGCCGCCAATGGGGCAGGTCCACTGAAGCTTTCTTT.

CDR3 DNA sequence: TGTGCCAGCAGCTCTTGGGACAGGGGATCAGAGACCCAGTACTTC. It encodes CASSSWDRGSETQYF. The chain combines TRBV7-2 with TRBJ2-5, with 10 bases fitting TRBD1. The CDR3 consists of 15 residues. CDR1 and CDR2 (germline): SGHTA, FQGNSA. V shed 4 bases, J shed 4 bases, and the junction held 6 bases outside the gene matches. Filled out from reference TRBV7-2 and TRBJ2-5, the complete variable domain reads GAGVSQSPSNKVTEKGKDVELRCDPISGHTALYWYRQSLGQGLEFLIYFQGNSAPDKSGLPSDRFSAERTGGSVSTLTIQRTQQEDSAVYLCASSSWDRGSETQYFGPGTRLLVL.

The gene calls are TRBV5-6 and TRBJ1-2, with 8 bases identical to TRBD1. This CDR3 contains 15 residues. Germline V CDR1 and CDR2: SGHDT, YYEEEE. V gave up 0 bases and J gave up 3 bases; unmatched junction bases: 4. The CDR3 region has the DNA TGTGCCAGCAGCTTGGTGGGACAGGAGTACTATGGCTACACCTTC. Translating gives CASSLVGQEYYGYTF.

The rearrangement links TRBV11-2 to TRBJ1-1; 7 nucleotides match TRBD1. The CDR3 spans 16 residues. The V gene end was trimmed by 2 bases and the J gene end by 4 bases; junction bases not matched to a gene: 10. CDR1 is SGHAT, CDR2 FQNNGV, per germline. The CDR3 loop reads CASSLFSIPGGTEAFF. The CDR3 DNA is TGTGCCAGCAGCTTATTCTCGATCCCAGGGGGCACTGAAGCTTTCTTT.

The rearrangement uses TRBV18 and TRBJ2-7; D might be TRBD2 (7 bases). Trimming shortened V by 3 bases and J by 7 bases, and 13 bases separated the two germline ends. This CDR3 region has 13 residues. The germline CDR1 and CDR2 sequences are KGHSH and LQKENI. CDR3 DNA: TGTGCCAGCTCACCCCGGGGGGCGGGGGAGCAGTACTTC. Translated: CASSPRGAGEQYF.

The rearrangement links TRBV19 to TRBJ2-3; possible D gene TRBD2, 6 bases. Germline CDR1 LNHDA, CDR2 SQIVND (reference sequence). Between the trimmed V and J ends, which lost 3 bases and 4 bases, there was a span of 11 bases. The CDR3 sequence is 14 residues long. The DNA of the CDR3 is TGTGCCAGTAGTATCAAGGCTAGCGCAGATACGCAGTATTTT. Protein product: CASSIKASADTQYF.

The V gene is TRBV3-1 (or the pseudogene TRBV3-2), the J gene TRBJ1-2, with a weak D call TRBD1 (5 bases). Trimming removed 5 bases at V and 8 bases at J, with 18 bases between. The CDR3 loop spans 14 amino acids. Per the germline V gene, CDR1 is LGHDT and CDR2 is YNNKEL (reference sequence). This CDR3 reads CASSNRGGEGGYTF. CDR3 DNA: TGTGCCAGCAGCAATAGGGGCGGGGAAGGGGGCTACACCTTC.

The chain is built from TRBV30 and TRBJ2-7; 9 bases line up with TRBD1. This CDR3 spans 14 amino acids. V trimming: 5 bases; J trimming: 4 bases; junction bases outside the gene matches: 9. Germline CDR1 reads GTSNPN; CDR2 reads SVGIG (reference sequence). DNA for the CDR3: TGTGCCTGGGAGGCTGAGGACAGGGGATACGAGCAGTACTTC. It yields the protein CAWEAEDRGYEQYF.

In its sample, this clone was seen once. The chain recombines TRBV6-5 with TRBJ2-1; TRBD1 matches at 9 bases. Per the germline V gene, CDR1 is MNHEY and CDR2 is SVGAGI. Trimming cost V 8 bases and J 7 bases; bases outside gene matches: 12. The CDR3 runs to 15 residues. The CDR3 region is CASWEPGTGKNEQFF. Written as DNA, the CDR3 is TGTGCCAGCTGGGAACCGGGGACAGGGAAGAATGAGCAGTTCTTC.

This clone was counted once. The rearrangement uses TRBV11-3 and TRBJ1-6, with TRBD1 as a possible D gene (6 bases). The CDR3 sequence is 17 residues long. CDR1 and CDR2 from the germline V gene are SGHNT and YENEEA. With 3 bases removed from V and 5 bases from J, the gap between germline ends came to 17 bases. Here the CDR3 DNA reads TGTGCCAGCAGCTTTCGGGACACCCAGGCCGATAATTCACCCCTCCACTTT. Encoded protein: CASSFRDTQADNSPLHF. Full variable domain (outside the CDR3, taken from reference TRBV11-3 and TRBJ1-6): EAGVVQSPRYKIIEKKQPVAFWCNPISGHNTLYWYLQNLGQGPELLIRYENEEAVDDSQLPKDRFSAERLKGVDSTLKIQPAELGDSAVYLCASSFRDTQADNSPLHFGNGTRLTVT.

The genes are TRBV30 and TRBJ2-1, with 11 bases fitting TRBD2. The V segment lost 0 bases and the J segment 4 bases; nucleotides outside the gene matches: 5. The germline CDR1 and CDR2 sequences are GTSNPN and SVGIG (reference sequence). This CDR3 is built from 16 residues. Here the CDR3 reads CAWSVLAGAIYNEQFF. The CDR3 DNA reads as TGTGCCTGGAGTGTACTAGCGGGGGCGATTTACAATGAGCAGTTCTTC.

Notes on this clone: It is unclear where the CDR3 begins or ends on the DNA, so no DNA is shown, and the CDR3 is as TCRdb lists it. The V and J genes are TRBV12-3 or TRBV12-4 and TRBJ1-2. The CDR3 contains 11 residues when both ends are counted. CDR3 protein: CASSSSSGYTF.

About this clone itself: The junction departs from the called germline gene at one end, perhaps through a read error. The rearrangement uses TRBV28 and TRBJ1-3; no reliable D call. CDR1 and CDR2 (germline): MDHEN, SYDVKM. CDR3 length: 12 residues. CDR3 coding DNA: TGTGCCAGCAGTTCCTCCGGGAGGGAGCATGATTTT. Translation gives CASSSSGREHDF.

The genes are TRBV2 and TRBJ1-3; weak D call: TRBD1 (6 bases). The CDR3 has 15 amino acids. Trimming cost V 3 bases and J 4 bases, with 13 bases left between them. The germline V gene has CDR1 SNHLY and CDR2 FYNNEI. CDR3 nucleotides: TGTGCCAGCAGTGATGCACAGGGATCCGGAAACACCATATATTTT. Its protein is CASSDAQGSGNTIYF.

This clone came up a few times. V and J are TRBV5-1 and TRBJ1-3; TRBD1 matches 7 bases. This CDR3 spans 14 amino acids. From germline, CDR1 is SGHRS and CDR2 YFSETQ. The J segment lost 4 bases and the V segment lost 2 bases, leaving 3 bases of the junction unmatched. As DNA, the CDR3 is TGCGCCAGCAGCTTAGGGGGCCCGGGAAACACCATATATTTT. This translates into CASSLGGPGNTIYF.

This clone occurred once. The rearrangement uses TRBV5-4 and TRBJ2-3; 7 bases are shared with TRBD2. The CDR3 length is 19 residues. J was trimmed by 5 bases and V by 3 bases; bases with no gene match: 21. Germline V gene sequence: CDR1 SGHNT, CDR2 YYREEE (reference sequence). The CDR3 coding sequence is TGTGCCAGCAGCTCCCACTACTCCCGGGACCGGGGGGTGGGAGATACGCAGTATTTT. Protein product: CASSSHYSRDRGVGDTQYF.

This clone was observed once. The chain joins TRBV10-1 to TRBJ1-6; a possible D gene is TRBD1 (5 bases). This CDR3 has 13 amino acids. Deletions cut 2 bases from V and 7 bases from J, with 6 bases between. Germline CDR1 reads WNHNN; CDR2 reads SYGVQD (reference sequence). DNA of the CDR3: TGCGCCAGCAGTGAGGCAGGGAATTCACCCCTCCACTTT. Translation gives CASSEAGNSPLHF.

The chain recombines TRBV12-5 with TRBJ1-2; D call uncertain. The germline gives CDR1 LGHNT, CDR2 FRNRAP. This CDR3 is 13 amino acids long. Trimming pared 2 bases from V and 8 bases from J, leaving 12 bases between. The CDR3 coding sequence is TGTGCTAGTGGTTTGCTTCCGAGACTGGGCTACACCTTC. Amino acids: CASGLLPRLGYTF.

J is TRBJ1-1 and V is TRBV2; D uncertain. The V end was cut by 6 bases, the J end by 5 bases, with 16 bases between. The CDR3 loop spans 14 amino acids. Germline V gives CDR1 SNHLY, CDR2 FYNNEI. The CDR3 sequence is CASSQGARWTEAFF. The CDR3 nucleotides are TGTGCCAGCAGCCAAGGAGCGAGGTGGACTGAAGCTTTCTTT.